Listed here is a single T cell receptor (beta chain). What it binds is not known. The identical CDR3 is also encoded by other nucleotide sequences in the sample. Clones were read by immunoSEQ multiplex PCR, and TCRdb kept only the in-frame ones, dropping some. The repertoire holds fewer than 2.5 million clones, with 80% to 95% as singletons. This record comes from a study of shared clonotypes between healthy human individuals. Findings of the study overall: The sole specimen, blood, was sampled, and tissue repertoires likely differ.

The CDR3 is 14 amino acids. Germline V CDR1 and CDR2: SGHAT, FQNNGV. V was cut by 0 bases and J by 1 base, with 7 bases left in between. The chain carries TRBV11-2 and TRBJ2-7, with a weak D call TRBD1 (5 bases). Sequences were obtained from naive CD4+ T cells from PBMCs. Subset meaning: CD45RA+ positively selected. The source is a man between 18 and 29 years old in good health. Some clones in this sample may be carry-over from other donors' samples. This CDR3 reads CASSLDSGSYEQYF. CDR3 bases: TGTGCCAGCAGCTTAGATTCAGGGTCCTACGAGCAGTACTTC.